This T cell receptor (beta chain) was identified during a study of blood T cell repertoires in COVID-19. The germline V gene encodes CDR1 SGDLS and CDR2 YYNGEE. The CDR3 has 15 residues. Deletions cut 1 base from V and 4 bases from J, with 13 bases between. Source study methods: Estimates of nucleated cell counts were drawn from the amplification of reference gene primers. The repertoire was sequenced with immunoSEQ multiplex PCR; TCRdb's copy has only in-frame clones and lacks some. V, J and clone size are taken as reported in that table, and D and trimming were inferred from the DNA itself. The sample holds more than 250,000 clones, roughly 89% seen once. Participants, 18 to 89 years old, spanned 24 US areas.

This TCR was sampled from a woman aged 18-29 years with acute COVID-19. The rearrangement uses TRBV9 and TRBJ2-3, with D possibly being TRBD2 (5 bases). Sequenced sample: PBMCs or T cells enriched from blood (not recorded which). CDR3 sequence: CASSVWKGSADTQYF. The DNA for the CDR3 is TGTGCCAGCAGCGTATGGAAAGGGAGTGCAGATACGCAGTATTTT.